A single T cell receptor beta chain is shown here with its context. Its antigen is unknown. No quality values exist for individual bases; no much larger clone is one base distant. Inclusive of the bounding cysteine and phenylalanine, the CDR3 is 14 residues long. CDR3 DNA only is kept here, 42 bases in frame from base 1. For CDR1 and CDR2, the germline V gene lists SGHTA and FQGNSA. V is pared back by 4 bases and J by 3 bases, with 9 bases lying between the germline termini. This entry comes from a study of CD8 T cells in Susac syndrome (dated by TCRdb to about 2019). About the investigation overall: Repertoire sequencing was used to test whether CD8+ T cell activation and differentiation in Susac syndrome was antigen driven. General findings and caveats noted by the study authors: The TCR sequencing and HLA analysis was acknowledged to have included a relatively small number of individuals.

Peripheral blood CD8+ and CD4+ T cells from healthy donors, Susac syndrome patients and multiple sclerosis patients were profiled using high-throughput TCR beta sequencing. Multiple sclerosis controls were treatment-naive patients with stable or active relapsing-remitting disease fulfilling revised McDonald criteria. Bulk CD8+ and CD4+ T cells were purified magnetically by negative isolation, whereas CD8+ TEMRA cells were enriched by FACS. Blood was collected in EDTA tubes and processed within 24 hours, with PBMCs isolated through density gradient centrifugation. PBMCs intended for TCR sequencing were frozen in liquid nitrogen and were later thawed in a 37 degrees C water bath. Purity of sorted or isolated CD4+, CD8+ and CD8+ TEMRA cells was at least 90%. RNA was extracted with the RNeasy kit and roughly 0.45 to 1 ug was reverse transcribed using random hexamers. The immunoSEQ multiplex PCR assay, covering 54 Vbeta and 13 Jbeta segments, was used to amplify TCR beta CDR3 regions. To correct PCR amplification bias, a synthetic template baseline was used for both primer optimization and computational correction. For the original study's pipeline: Reads were annotated to V, D and J genes according to IMGT and were analyzed with immunoSEQ Analyzer, with only productive sequences retained. To calculate clonality, Shannon entropy was normalized by log2 of the number of productive unique sequences and then subtracted from one. For each patient and control, public and private clones were evaluated among the 100 most prevalent clones. Clones were defined as Susac-specific when absent from the healthy and MS cohorts, from about 1,100 published viral clones and from other ImmuneACCESS disease sequences. TCRdb passed the public sequencing reads through fastp at Q25 and MiXCR, retaining productive beta sequences. Rows are combined by CDR3 protein, so each entry shows the most common genes and DNA. The V and J calls and clone size are TCRdb's, not the authors'. For this sample there are more than 95,000 distinct CDR3 sequences; approximately 93% appear just once. The top ten clones comprise about 0.09% of the sample.

The chain couples TRBV7-2 to TRBJ2-2, with TRBD2 perhaps the D gene, on 6 matching bases. Sequencing was performed on CD4+ T cells from PBMCs. The origin of this receptor is a human donor with multiple sclerosis. The bases are TGTGCCAGCAGCTCCGGGACTCACACCGGGGAGCTGTTTTTT. Its protein reads: CASSSGTHTGELFF.